The 21 T cell receptor beta chains below come from one sample, sequenced in a study of cytomegalovirus exposure and HLA in healthy donors (dated by TCRdb to the late 2010s). Libraries were constructed by the immunoSEQ multiplex PCR assay. A mixture of 60 forward primers for TCR Vbeta segments and 13 reverse primers for TCR Jbeta segments was used in the multiplex PCR. Drawn from immuneACCESS, this table holds only the in-frame rearrangements with V and J called that TCRdb kept. Clones are partly lost; checked studies trace under half to an unresolved V gene and leave the rest unexplained. For this sample there are approximately 190,000 clones; roughly 80% appear just once. In total, the top ten clones hold 3.8% of the sample. Sequenced: PBMCs. The receptors originated from a man aged 50 to 60 in good health and CMV-seronegative.

Remarks on this clone: Just one base apart from a much larger clone, this may be a read error. The chain is built from TRBV5-4 and TRBJ2-7; D is possibly TRBD2 (6 bases). The V end was cut by 3 bases, the J end by 4 bases, with 17 bases between. In germline, CDR1 is SGHNT, CDR2 YYREEE (reference sequence). CDR3 length equals 15 residues. The CDR3 protein is CASSSYRGTPYEQYF. The CDR3 bases are TGTGCCAGCAGCTCCTACCGTGGGACTCCTTACGAGCAGTACTTC.

This clone was counted only a few times. The V gene is TRBV7-2, the J gene TRBJ2-6, with 10 bases fitting TRBD2. V lost 4 bases, J lost 3 bases, and 3 bases stayed unmatched. This CDR3 contains 16 residues. Germline CDR1 SGHTA, CDR2 FQGNSA. The CDR3 nucleotides read TGTGCCAGCAGCTCGGGACTAGCGAGTGGGGCCAACGTCCTGACTTTC. It codes for CASSSGLASGANVLTF.

This chain connects TRBV13 to TRBJ2-1, with TRBD2 matching over 12 bases. The V gene's germline CDR1 is PRHDT and CDR2 FYEKMQ (reference sequence). With V trimmed by 5 bases and J by 4 bases, 6 bases remained unmatched. The CDR3 covers 16 residues. The CDR3 DNA reads as TGTGCCAGCAGCACCTCCCTAGCGGGGGGGTACAATGAGCAGTTCTTC. Translated: CASSTSLAGGYNEQFF.

V and J are TRBV18 and TRBJ2-5, with 7 bases identical to TRBD1. Per germline, CDR1 KGHSH and CDR2 LQKENI. Germline trimming cut 4 bases from V and 4 bases from J; bases unmatched to any gene: 3. This CDR3 spans 13 amino acids. The CDR3 protein is CASSQGAGETQYF. The CDR3 DNA sequence: TGTGCCAGCTCACAGGGGGCTGGAGAGACCCAGTACTTC.

The chain is built from TRBV11-3 and TRBJ2-2; 7 positions agree with TRBD1. J was trimmed by 4 bases and V by 7 bases; bases with no gene match: 3. CDR3 length: 13 residues. CDR1 and CDR2 from the germline V gene are SGHNT and YENEEA. The CDR3 reads CASTYRGTGELFF. DNA for the CDR3: TGTGCCAGCACCTACAGGGGCACCGGGGAGCTGTTTTTT.

The chain joins TRBV21-1 to TRBJ1-2; TRBD1, the D gene given by the table, was not confirmed from the DNA. TRBV21-1 is classified as a pseudogene. CDR3 length: 15 amino acids. This chain's CDR3 is CASSKDPIYQGDYTF. The CDR3 DNA is TGTGCCAGCAGCAAAGATCCAATCTACCAAGGGGACTACACCTTC.

The CDR3 region is CASSLSTSPDEQFF. CDR3 bases: TGCGCCAGCAGTCTGTCGACTAGCCCCGATGAGCAGTTCTTC. This sequence joins TRBV4-3 and TRBJ2-1; TRBD2 aligns across 7 bases. The V gene's germline CDR1 is LGHNA and CDR2 YSLEER. This CDR3 region has 14 residues. Unmatched junction bases numbered 10, after V lost 6 bases and J lost 8 bases.

The CDR3 nucleotides are TGTGCCAGCAGTTCCCGGGTCCAAGAGACCCAGTACTTC. Amino acid sequence: CASSSRVQETQYF. The chain recombines TRBV6-1 with TRBJ2-5; D unresolved. The CDR3 contains 13 residues. Trimming left V 5 bases short and J 1 base short, with 8 bases between. Germline lookup yields CDR1 MNHNS and CDR2 SASEGT.

The chain carries TRBV5-1 and TRBJ1-4; 8 bases line up with TRBD1. The trim removed 4 bases at V and 5 bases at J, leaving 7 bases unmatched. Germline V lookup: CDR1 SGHRS, CDR2 YFSETQ. CDR3 length equals 15 residues. CDR3 sequence: CASSLQGAMNEKLFF. CDR3 nucleotide sequence: TGCGCCAGCAGCCTTCAGGGGGCGATGAATGAAAAACTGTTTTTT.

This clone has only one observation. The chain joins TRBV5-1 to TRBJ2-1, with D possibly being TRBD2 (7 bases). With 4 bases removed from V and 7 bases from J, the gap between germline ends came to 18 bases. The length of the CDR3 is 15 residues. CDR1 is SGHRS and CDR2 is YFSETQ in the germline V gene. In nucleotides, the CDR3 is TGCGCCAGCAGCACGGGACGGGGGGCTTATAATGAGCAGTTCTTC. Residues: CASSTGRGAYNEQFF.

The chain has TRBV7-9 and TRBJ1-3; D is unclear. The germline CDR1 and CDR2 sequences are SEHNR and FQNEAQ (reference sequence). Trimming removed 8 bases at V and 0 bases at J, with 11 bases between. The CDR3 has 14 amino acids. In nucleotides, the CDR3 is TGTGCCAGCCAACCGTACTACTCTGGAAACACCATATATTTT. Translating it yields CASQPYYSGNTIYF.

This clone appeared once. J is TRBJ1-1 and V is TRBV27; D call uncertain. This CDR3 comprises 12 residues. Germline lookup yields CDR1 MNHEY and CDR2 SMNVEV (reference sequence). With 1 base removed from V and 6 bases from J, the gap between germline ends came to 6 bases. Here the CDR3 reads CASSLYGAEAFF. The CDR3 DNA sequence: TGTGCCAGCAGTTTATACGGGGCTGAAGCTTTCTTT.

The V and J genes are TRBV6-6 and TRBJ2-7, with a weak D call TRBD2 (5 bases). Trimming stripped 2 bases from V and 6 bases from J, with 14 bases between. CDR1 is MNHNY, CDR2 SVGAGI, per germline (reference sequence). CDR3 length equals 14 residues. In nucleotides, the CDR3 is TGTGCCAGCAGTTACCGGGCCGGACTCTCCGAGCAGTACTTC. This sequence encodes CASSYRAGLSEQYF.

This clone was found once. The chain carries TRBV4-2 and TRBJ1-5; D is perhaps TRBD1 (5 bases). Germline CDR1 is LGHNA and CDR2 is YNFKEQ. Trimming took 0 bases from V and 11 from J, leaving 17 bases between them. There are 15 residues in the CDR3. The CDR3 region is CASSQERAAGRAQHF. The CDR3 DNA follows: TGTGCCAGCAGCCAAGAACGAGCCGCAGGGAGGGCCCAGCATTTT.

V is TRBV9 and J is TRBJ2-7; the match to TRBD1 covers 11 bases. Looked up from germline, CDR1 is SGDLS and CDR2 is YYNGEE. After removal of 0 bases from V and 6 bases from J, the junction contained 8 bases not matched to a gene. This CDR3 region has 16 residues. The CDR3 nucleotides are TGTGCCAGCAGCGTAGATGAAGGGACAGGGGGGCGCGAGCAGTACTTC. This encodes CASSVDEGTGGREQYF.

This chain uses TRBV7-9 with TRBJ2-7; D call uncertain. V was clipped by 5 bases and J by 1 base, with 12 bases between them. Germline values: CDR1 SEHNR, CDR2 FQNEAQ (reference sequence). This CDR3 region has 14 residues. The CDR3 loop reads CASSPPDTSYEQYF. CDR3 DNA sequence: TGTGCCAGCAGCCCTCCCGACACGTCCTACGAGCAGTACTTC.

The V and J genes are TRBV5-1 and TRBJ2-3; TRBD2 matches at 9 bases. CDR1 is SGHRS and CDR2 is YFSETQ in the germline V gene. This CDR3 contains 14 residues. V trimming: 3 bases; J trimming: 1 base; junction bases outside the gene matches: 0. The CDR3 DNA follows: TGCGCCAGCAGCTCTAGCGGGGGCACAGATACGCAGTATTTT. It encodes CASSSSGGTDTQYF.

The chain employs TRBV15 and TRBJ2-3; 11 bases agree with TRBD2. The germline gives CDR1 LNHNV, CDR2 YYDKDF (reference sequence). V shed 3 bases, J shed 2 bases, and the junction held 4 bases outside the gene matches. The CDR3 extends over 16 amino acids. CDR3: CATSSRLAGTTDTQYF. The CDR3 bases are TGTGCCACCAGCAGTCGACTAGCGGGGACCACAGATACGCAGTATTTT.

This clone has only one observation. This chain uses TRBV11-2 with TRBJ2-5; 9 bases match TRBD2. The J segment lost 5 bases and the V segment lost 1 base, leaving 5 bases of the junction unmatched. Germline CDR1 reads SGHAT; CDR2 reads FQNNGV. The CDR3 runs 15 residues. This chain's CDR3 is CASSLVSGGAETQYF. Here the CDR3 DNA reads TGTGCCAGCAGCTTAGTTAGCGGGGGAGCGGAGACCCAGTACTTC.

As concerns this clone: This specimen includes other DNA sequences encoding the same CDR3. V gene TRBV7-2 combines with J gene TRBJ1-5, with D tentatively TRBD1 (6 bases). Germline V gene data show CDR1 as SGHTA and CDR2 as FQGNSA. Trimming stripped 1 base from V and 3 bases from J, with 10 bases between. The CDR3 runs to 15 residues. CDR3 protein: CASSLETGSNQPQHF. The CDR3 bases are TGTGCCAGCAGCTTAGAAACAGGGTCCAATCAGCCCCAGCATTTT.

This clone was counted a few times. The J gene is TRBJ1-5, the V gene TRBV30; D gene unclear. The CDR3 has 15 residues. Per germline, CDR1 GTSNPN and CDR2 SVGIG (reference sequence). Trimming pared 4 bases from V and 9 bases from J, leaving 22 bases between. In nucleotides, the CDR3 is TGTGCCTGGACCTTGTCCGGGAGCAGGCGGGGGCCCCAGCATTTT. Translated: CAWTLSGSRRGPQHF.